The present entry profiles one TCR beta chain with its context. No antigen is known for it. This record belongs to a study of STAT5B mutations in CD4+ large granular lymphocyte leukemia. Broader study findings: TRBV06-family usage was enriched in top patient clones (8/27) versus controls (2/35).

TCRdb's copy holds only in-frame clones and misses some; the assay was immunoSEQ multiplex PCR. The table includes 35,000 to 40,000 clones, 85% detected once. Losses at the gene ends were 0 bases for V and 7 bases for J; bases not matched to a gene: 13. Germline V lookup: CDR1 GTSNPN, CDR2 SVGIG (reference sequence). This CDR3 region has 16 residues. The sequenced material came from CD4+ T cells from blood buffy coats. The TCR originated in a human donor in good health. This chain connects TRBV30 to TRBJ2-7; 9 bases agree with TRBD2. CDR3 region: CAWSVRGGAGGREQYF. As DNA, the CDR3 is TGTGCCTGGAGTGTACGGGGGGGAGCGGGAGGTCGGGAGCAGTACTTC.